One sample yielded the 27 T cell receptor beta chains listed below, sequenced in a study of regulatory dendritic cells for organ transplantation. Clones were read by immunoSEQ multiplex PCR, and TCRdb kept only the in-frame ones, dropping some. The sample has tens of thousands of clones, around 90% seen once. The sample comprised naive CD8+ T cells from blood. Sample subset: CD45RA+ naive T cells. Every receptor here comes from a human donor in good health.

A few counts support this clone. This CDR3 reads CSASPQGYTF. The CDR3 nucleotides are TGCAGTGCTAGTCCCCAAGGCTACACCTTC. V gene TRBV20-1 combines with J gene TRBJ1-2, with D uncertain. V lost 3 bases and J 8 bases, leaving 7 bases between the germline ends. The CDR3 is made up of 10 amino acids. Germline-derived CDR1 and CDR2 are DFQATT and SNEGSKA (reference sequence).

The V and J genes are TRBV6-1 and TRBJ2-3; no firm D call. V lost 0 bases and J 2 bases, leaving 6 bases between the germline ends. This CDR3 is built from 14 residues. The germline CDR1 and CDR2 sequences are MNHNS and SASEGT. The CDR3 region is CASSEAHTTDTQYF. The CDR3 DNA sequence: TGTGCCAGCAGTGAAGCCCATACCACAGATACGCAGTATTTT.

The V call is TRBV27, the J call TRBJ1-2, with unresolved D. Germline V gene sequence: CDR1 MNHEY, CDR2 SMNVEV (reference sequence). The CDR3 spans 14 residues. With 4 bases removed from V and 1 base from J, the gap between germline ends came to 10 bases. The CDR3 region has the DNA TGTGCCAGCAGTTCAGGCCTTCTTAACTATGGCTACACCTTC. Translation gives CASSSGLLNYGYTF.

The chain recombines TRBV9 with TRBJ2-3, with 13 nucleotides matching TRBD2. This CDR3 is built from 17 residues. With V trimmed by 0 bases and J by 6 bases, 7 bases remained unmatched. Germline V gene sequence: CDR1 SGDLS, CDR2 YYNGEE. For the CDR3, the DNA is TGTGCCAGCAGCGTAGACGGGACTAGCGGGATGGGCGATACGCAGTATTTT. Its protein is CASSVDGTSGMGDTQYF. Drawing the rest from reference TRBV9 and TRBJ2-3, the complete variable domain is DSGVTQTPKHLITATGQRVTLRCSPRSGDLSVYWYQQSLDQGLQFLIQYYNGEERAKGNILERFSAQQFPDLHSELNLSSLELGDSALYFCASSVDGTSGMGDTQYFGPGTRLTVL.

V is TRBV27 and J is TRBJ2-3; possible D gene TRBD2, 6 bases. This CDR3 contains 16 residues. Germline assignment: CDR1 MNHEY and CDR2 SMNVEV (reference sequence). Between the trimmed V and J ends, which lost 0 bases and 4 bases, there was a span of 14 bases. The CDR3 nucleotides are TGTGCCAGCAGTTTATCGACTAGTGGTTCTTCAGATACGCAGTATTTT. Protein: CASSLSTSGSSDTQYF.

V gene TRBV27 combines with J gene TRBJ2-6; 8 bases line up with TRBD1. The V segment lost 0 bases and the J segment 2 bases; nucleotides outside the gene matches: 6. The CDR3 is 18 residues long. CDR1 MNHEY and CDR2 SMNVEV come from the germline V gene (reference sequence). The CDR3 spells CASSLSVPQGAGANVLTF. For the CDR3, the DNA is TGTGCCAGCAGTTTATCTGTCCCACAGGGGGCTGGGGCCAACGTCCTGACTTTC.

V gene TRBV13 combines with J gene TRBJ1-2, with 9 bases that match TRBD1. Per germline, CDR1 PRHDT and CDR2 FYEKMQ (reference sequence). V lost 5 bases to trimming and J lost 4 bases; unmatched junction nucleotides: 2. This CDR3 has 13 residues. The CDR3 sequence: CASSPDRGYGYTF. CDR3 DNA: TGTGCCAGCAGCCCGGACAGGGGCTATGGCTACACCTTC.

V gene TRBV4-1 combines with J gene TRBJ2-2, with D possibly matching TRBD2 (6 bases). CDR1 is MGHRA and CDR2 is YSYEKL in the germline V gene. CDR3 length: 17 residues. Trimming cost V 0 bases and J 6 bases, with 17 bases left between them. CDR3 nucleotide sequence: TGCGCCAGCAGCCAAGAGAGGGCTAGCGACTACGCCGGGGAGCTGTTTTTT. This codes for CASSQERASDYAGELFF.

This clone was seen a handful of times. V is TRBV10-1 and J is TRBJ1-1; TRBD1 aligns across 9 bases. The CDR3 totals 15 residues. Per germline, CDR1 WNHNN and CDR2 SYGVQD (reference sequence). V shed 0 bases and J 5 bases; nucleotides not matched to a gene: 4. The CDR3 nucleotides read TGCGCCAGCAGTGAGTCGACAGGGGGTAGGACTGAAGCTTTCTTT. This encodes CASSESTGGRTEAFF.

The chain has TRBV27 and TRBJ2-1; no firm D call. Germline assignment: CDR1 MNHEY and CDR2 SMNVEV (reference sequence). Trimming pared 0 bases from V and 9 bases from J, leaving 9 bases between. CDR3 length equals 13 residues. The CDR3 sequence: CASSLSQSAEQFF. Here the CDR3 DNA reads TGTGCCAGCAGTTTATCGCAGTCGGCTGAGCAGTTCTTC.

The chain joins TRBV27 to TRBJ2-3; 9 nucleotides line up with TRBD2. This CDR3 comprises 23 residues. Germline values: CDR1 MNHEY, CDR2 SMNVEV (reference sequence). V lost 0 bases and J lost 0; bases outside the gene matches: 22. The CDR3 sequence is CASSLSVWSVGIAREGSTDTQYF. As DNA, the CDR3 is TGTGCCAGCAGTTTATCAGTATGGTCGGTTGGTATCGCGCGGGAGGGGAGCACAGATACGCAGTATTTT.

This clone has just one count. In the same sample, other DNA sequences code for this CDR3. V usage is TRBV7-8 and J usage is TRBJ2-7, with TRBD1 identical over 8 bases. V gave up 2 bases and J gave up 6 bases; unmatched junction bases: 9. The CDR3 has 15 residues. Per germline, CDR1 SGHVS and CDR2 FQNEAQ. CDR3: CASSLRGQGPSEQYF. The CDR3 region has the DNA TGTGCCAGCAGCTTAAGAGGACAGGGCCCCAGCGAGCAGTACTTC.

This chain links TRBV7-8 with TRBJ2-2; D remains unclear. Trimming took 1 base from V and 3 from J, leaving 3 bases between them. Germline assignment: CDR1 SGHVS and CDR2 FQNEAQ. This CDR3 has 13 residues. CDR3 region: CASSLGYTGELFF. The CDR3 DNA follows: TGTGCCAGCAGCTTAGGGTACACCGGGGAGCTGTTTTTT.

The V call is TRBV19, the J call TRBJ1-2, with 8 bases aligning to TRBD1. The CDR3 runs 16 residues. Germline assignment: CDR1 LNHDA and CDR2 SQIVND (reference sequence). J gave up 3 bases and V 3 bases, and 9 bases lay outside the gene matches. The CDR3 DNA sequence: TGTGCCAGTAGTATGGATTGGGCAGGGGGCGACTATGGCTACACCTTC. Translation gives CASSMDWAGGDYGYTF.

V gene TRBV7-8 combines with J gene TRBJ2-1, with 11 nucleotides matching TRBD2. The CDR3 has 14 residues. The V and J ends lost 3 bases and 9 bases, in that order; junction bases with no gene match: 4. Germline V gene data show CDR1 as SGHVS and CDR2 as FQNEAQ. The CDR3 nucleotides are TGTGCCAGCAGCTTCCGTAGCGGGGGGGCTGAGCAGTTCTTC. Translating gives CASSFRSGGAEQFF.

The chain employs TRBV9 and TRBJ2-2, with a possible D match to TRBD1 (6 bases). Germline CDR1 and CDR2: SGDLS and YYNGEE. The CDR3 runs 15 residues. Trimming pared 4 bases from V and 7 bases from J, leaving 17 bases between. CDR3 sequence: CASSLAGEYGGELFF. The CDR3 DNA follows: TGTGCCAGCAGCCTAGCAGGGGAGTACGGCGGGGAGCTGTTTTTT.

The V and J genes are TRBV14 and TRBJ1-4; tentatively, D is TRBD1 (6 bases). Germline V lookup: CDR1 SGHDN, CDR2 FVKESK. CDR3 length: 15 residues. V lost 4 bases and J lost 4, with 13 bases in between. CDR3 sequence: CASSPHRVGNEKLFF. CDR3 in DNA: TGTGCCAGCAGCCCCCACAGGGTGGGTAATGAAAAACTGTTTTTT.

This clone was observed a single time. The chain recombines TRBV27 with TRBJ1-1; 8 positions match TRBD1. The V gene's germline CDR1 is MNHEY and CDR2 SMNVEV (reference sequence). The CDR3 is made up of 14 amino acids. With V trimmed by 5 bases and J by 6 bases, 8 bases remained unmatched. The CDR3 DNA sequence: TGTGCCAGCAGTCCCGGACAGGGATACTCTGAAGCTTTCTTT. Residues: CASSPGQGYSEAFF.

The CDR3 sequence is CASSLLEGGPNEQYF. In DNA, the CDR3 is TGTGCCAGCAGTTTATTGGAGGGAGGGCCTAACGAGCAGTACTTC. This chain links TRBV27 with TRBJ2-7; 7 bases are shared with TRBD2. Trimming at V came to 1 base and at J to 5 bases, leaving 8 bases not matched to a gene. This CDR3 has 15 residues. The germline V gene has CDR1 MNHEY and CDR2 SMNVEV (reference sequence).

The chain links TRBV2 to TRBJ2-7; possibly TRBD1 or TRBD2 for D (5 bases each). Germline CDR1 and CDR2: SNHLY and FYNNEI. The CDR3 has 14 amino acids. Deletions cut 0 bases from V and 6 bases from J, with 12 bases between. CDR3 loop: CASSEALYGAEQYF. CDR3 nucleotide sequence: TGTGCCAGCAGTGAAGCGCTTTACGGGGCCGAGCAGTACTTC. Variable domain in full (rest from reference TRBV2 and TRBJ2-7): EPEVTQTPSHQVTQMGQEVILRCVPISNHLYFYWYRQILGQKVEFLVSFYNNEISEKSEIFDDQFSVERPDGSNFTLKIRSTKLEDSAMYFCASSEALYGAEQYFGPGTRLTVT.

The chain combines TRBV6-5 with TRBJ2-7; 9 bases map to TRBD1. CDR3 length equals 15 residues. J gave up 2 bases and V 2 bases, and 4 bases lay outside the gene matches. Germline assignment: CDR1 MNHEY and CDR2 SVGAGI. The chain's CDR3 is CASSYTQGAAYEQYF. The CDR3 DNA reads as TGTGCCAGCAGTTACACACAGGGGGCAGCCTACGAGCAGTACTTC.

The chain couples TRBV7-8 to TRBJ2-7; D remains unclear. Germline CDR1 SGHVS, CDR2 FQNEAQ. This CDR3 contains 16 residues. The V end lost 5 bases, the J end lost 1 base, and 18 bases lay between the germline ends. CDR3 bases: TGTGCCAGCAGCAATCAGCACCCAATCAGATCCTACGAGCAGTACTTC. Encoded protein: CASSNQHPIRSYEQYF.

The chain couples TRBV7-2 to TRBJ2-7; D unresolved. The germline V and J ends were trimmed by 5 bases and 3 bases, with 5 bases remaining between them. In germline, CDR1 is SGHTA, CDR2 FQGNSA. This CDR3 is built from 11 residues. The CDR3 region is CASSPHYEQYF. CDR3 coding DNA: TGTGCCAGCAGCCCCCACTACGAGCAGTACTTC.

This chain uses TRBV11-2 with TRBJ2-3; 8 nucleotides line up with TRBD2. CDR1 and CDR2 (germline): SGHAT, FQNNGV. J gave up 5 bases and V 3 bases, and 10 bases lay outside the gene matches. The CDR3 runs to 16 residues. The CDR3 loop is CASSFTTGGSEDTQYF. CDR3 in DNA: TGTGCCAGCAGCTTTACCACGGGGGGGTCCGAAGATACGCAGTATTTT.

The chain's CDR3 is CASSQDQLAGHNEQFF. CDR3 nucleotide sequence: TGCGCCAGCAGCCAAGATCAACTAGCGGGACACAATGAGCAGTTCTTC. The chain has TRBV4-1 and TRBJ2-1; the match to TRBD2 covers 10 bases. The CDR3 is 16 residues long. V lost 0 bases, J lost 5 bases, and 4 bases stayed unmatched. Germline CDR1 reads MGHRA; CDR2 reads YSYEKL.

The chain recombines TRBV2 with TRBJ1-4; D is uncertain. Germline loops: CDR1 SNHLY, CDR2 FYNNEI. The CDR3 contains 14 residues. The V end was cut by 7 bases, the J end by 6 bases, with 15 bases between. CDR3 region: CASKTLRWYEKLFF. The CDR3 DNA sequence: TGTGCCAGCAAGACCCTCCGATGGTATGAAAAACTGTTTTTT.

DNA for the CDR3: TGTGCCAGCAGTGGGGCTGCGGATAGCTCTGGGGCCAACGTCCTGACTTTC. This gives the protein CASSGAADSSGANVLTF. The rearrangement links TRBV28 to TRBJ2-6; D may be TRBD1 (5 bases). The germline gives CDR1 MDHEN, CDR2 SYDVKM. This CDR3 has 17 residues. With 5 bases removed from V and 0 bases from J, the gap between germline ends came to 14 bases.